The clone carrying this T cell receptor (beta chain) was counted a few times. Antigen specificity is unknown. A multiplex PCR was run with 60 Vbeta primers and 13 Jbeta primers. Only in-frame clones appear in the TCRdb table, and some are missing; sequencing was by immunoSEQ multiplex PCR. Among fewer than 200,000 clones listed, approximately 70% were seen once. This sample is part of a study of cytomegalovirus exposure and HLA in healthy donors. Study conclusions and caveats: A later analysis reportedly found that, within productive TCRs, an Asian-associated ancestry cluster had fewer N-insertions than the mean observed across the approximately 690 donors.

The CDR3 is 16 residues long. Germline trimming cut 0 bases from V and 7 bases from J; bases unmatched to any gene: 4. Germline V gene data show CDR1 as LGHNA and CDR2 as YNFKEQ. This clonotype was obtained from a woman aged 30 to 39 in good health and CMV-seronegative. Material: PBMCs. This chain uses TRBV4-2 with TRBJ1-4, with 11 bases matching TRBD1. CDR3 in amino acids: CASSQDSGTGGEKLFF. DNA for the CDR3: TGTGCCAGCAGCCAAGACTCGGGGACAGGGGGTGAAAAACTGTTTTTT.